A selection of T cell receptor beta chains follows, all from one sample in a study of radiation and T cells in renal cell carcinoma. Data came from immunoSEQ multiplex PCR; TCRdb stores just in-frame clones and leaves some out. The repertoire holds around 99,000 clones, with 70% to 85% as singletons. The sequenced sample was blood, obtained from a patient whose treatment included radiotherapy and nephrectomy. The receptors stem from a man aged 60 to 75 with renal cell carcinoma. CDR3s include the opening cysteine and the closing phenylalanine or tryptophan. D genes are given only for firm matches. Size is stated for part of the rows, as once, few or many counts, or as a class when the clone is expanded.

J gene | clone size | D gene | V gene | CDR3 protein | CDR3 DNA
TRBJ2-2 | NA | TRBD2 | TRBV5-5 | CASSLVGLAGVGNTGELFF | TGTGCCAGCAGCTTGGTGGGACTAGCGGGAGTCGGTAACACCGGGGAGCTGTTTTTT
TRBJ2-1 | NA | NA | TRBV11-3 | CASSPGGDEQFF | TGTGCCAGCAGCCCCGGCGGTGATGAGCAGTTCTTC
TRBJ1-3 | NA | NA | TRBV2 | CASSEIREASGNTIYF | TGTGCCAGCAGTGAAATCAGGGAGGCCTCTGGAAACACCATATATTTT
TRBJ1-3 | NA | TRBD1 | TRBV19 | CASSYSGQRGNTIYF | TGTGCCAGTAGTTACTCGGGACAGCGTGGAAACACCATATATTTT
TRBJ2-7 | NA | NA | TRBV2 | CASSPGRSIYEQYF | TGTGCCAGCAGCCCGGGACGCTCGATCTACGAGCAGTACTTC
TRBJ1-1 | many | NA | TRBV4-2 | CASSQDQGRGAFF | TGTGCCAGCAGCCAAGATCAAGGGCGCGGAGCTTTCTTT
TRBJ2-3 | NA | TRBD2 | TRBV6-1 | CASSVAGGRDTQYF | TGTGCCAGCAGTGTAGCGGGAGGGAGAGATACGCAGTATTTT
TRBJ2-2 | NA | NA | TRBV6-1 | CASSGWLSGELFF | TGTGCCAGCAGTGGGTGGTTGTCCGGGGAGCTGTTTTTT
TRBJ2-7 | NA | NA | TRBV6-5 | CASSLRVGSYEQYF | TGTGCCAGCAGTCTCAGGGTAGGATCCTACGAGCAGTACTTC
TRBJ2-7 | NA | TRBD2 | TRBV5-4 | CASSSVAGPGEQYF | TGTGCCAGCAGCTCCGTAGCGGGACCGGGCGAGCAGTACTTC
TRBJ2-2 | once | TRBD1 | TRBV7-9 | CASRLDRLAGELFF | TGTGCCAGCAGACTGGACAGGTTGGCCGGGGAGCTGTTTTTT
TRBJ1-1 | NA | NA | TRBV6-5 | CASTVGTEAFF | TGTGCCAGCACCGTGGGGACTGAAGCTTTCTTT
TRBJ2-7 | NA | TRBD2 | TRBV5-1 | CASRGAGGGYEQYF | TGCGCCAGCAGGGGAGCGGGAGGCGGCTACGAGCAGTACTTC
TRBJ2-1 | NA | TRBD2 | TRBV10-3 | CAIRGLAGNNEQFF | TGTGCCATCAGAGGACTAGCGGGAAACAATGAGCAGTTCTTC
TRBJ2-1 | once | NA | TRBV5-1 | CASSGGSSYNEQFF | TGCGCCAGCAGCGGGGGTAGCTCCTACAATGAGCAGTTCTTC
TRBJ1-2 | few | NA | TRBV7-9 | CASSLDQGSYTF | TGTGCCAGCAGCTTAGACCAGGGGAGCTACACCTTC
TRBJ1-4 | NA | NA | TRBV25-1 | CASSAVGTLEKLFF | TGTGCCAGCAGTGCCGTAGGGACTCTAGAAAAACTGTTTTTT
TRBJ1-2 | NA | TRBD1 | TRBV14 | CASSTEDRALLGYTF | TGTGCCAGCAGCACCGAGGACAGGGCCCTTCTCGGCTACACCTTC
TRBJ2-7 | NA | NA | TRBV10-3 | CAISESSSREQYF | TGTGCCATCAGTGAGTCGTCAAGCCGCGAGCAGTACTTC
TRBJ1-1 | NA | NA | TRBV5-1 | CASSFGMNTEAFF | TGCGCCAGCAGCTTCGGGATGAACACTGAAGCTTTCTTT
TRBJ2-1 | NA | TRBD2 | TRBV15 | CATSTSTSGFYNEQFF | TGTGCCACCAGCACCTCGACTAGCGGCTTCTACAATGAGCAGTTCTTC
TRBJ2-7 | once | NA | TRBV19 | CASSNAPSEQYF | TGTGCCAGTAGTAACGCCCCCTCCGAGCAGTACTTC
TRBJ2-7 | NA | TRBD1 | TRBV7-2 | CASGTWDRGLTYEQYF | TGTGCCAGCGGGACGTGGGACAGGGGTCTGACCTACGAGCAGTACTTC
TRBJ2-2 | NA | NA | TRBV9 | CASGPGSGTGELFF | TGTGCCAGCGGGCCTGGGAGCGGCACCGGGGAGCTGTTTTTT
TRBJ1-2 | NA | NA | TRBV2 | CASKPTPRGLNGYTF | TGTGCCAGCAAGCCAACCCCCAGGGGACTAAATGGCTACACCTTC
TRBJ2-5 | once | NA | TRBV7-2 | CASSSPPGGGTETQYF | TGTGCCAGCAGCTCCCCCCCGGGTGGCGGGACCGAGACCCAGTACTTC
TRBJ2-7 | NA | TRBD2 | TRBV4-2 | CASSQQHYPSGMREQYF | TGTGCCAGCAGCCAGCAGCACTACCCTAGCGGGATGAGGGAGCAGTACTTC
TRBJ2-3 | NA | TRBD2 | TRBV5-6 | CASSFGGRDTDTQYF | TGTGCCAGCAGCTTCGGCGGGAGGGATACAGATACGCAGTATTTT
TRBJ2-6 | NA | TRBD2 | TRBV19 | CASSIAPGGSGANVLTF | TGTGCCAGTAGTATAGCCCCCGGGGGGTCCGGGGCCAACGTCCTGACTTTC
TRBJ1-2 | NA | NA | TRBV5-1 | CASREAIGGAYGYTF | TGCGCCAGCAGGGAGGCTATAGGGGGGGCCTATGGCTACACCTTC
TRBJ2-5 | NA | TRBD2 | TRBV15 | CATSLGGGFSQETQYF | TGTGCCACCAGCTTGGGGGGGGGATTCTCCCAAGAGACCCAGTACTTC
TRBJ2-7 | NA | NA | TRBV6-1 | CASSEASSGSGYEQYF | TGTGCCAGCAGTGAAGCCAGCTCAGGGTCAGGCTACGAGCAGTACTTC
TRBJ1-2 | NA | TRBD1 | TRBV6-5 | CASSLRDRVRYTF | TGTGCCAGCAGCCTCCGGGACAGGGTGCGCTACACCTTC
TRBJ2-1 | NA | TRBD2 | TRBV29-1 | CSVDLAGSYNEQFF | TGCAGCGTTGATCTAGCGGGTTCCTACAATGAGCAGTTCTTC
TRBJ1-2 | once | TRBD1 | TRBV6-1 | CASSEWPTGAPYGYTF | TGTGCCAGCAGTGAATGGCCGACAGGGGCCCCCTATGGCTACACCTTC
TRBJ2-1 | NA | NA | TRBV5-4 | CASSLDEYNEQFF | TGTGCCAGCAGCTTGGACGAATACAATGAGCAGTTCTTC